One sample yielded the 10 T cell receptor beta chains listed below, sequenced in a study of blood T cell repertoires in COVID-19. Profiled with immunoSEQ multiplex PCR; TCRdb holds only in-frame clones, not every one. The sample includes under 200,000 clones, around 84% of them seen just once. The sample taken for sequencing was peripheral blood. These receptor sequences come from a man aged 25-40 years with active or convalescent COVID-19.

The rearrangement links TRBV11-2 to TRBJ2-3, with 7 bases lining up with TRBD1. CDR1 SGHAT and CDR2 FQNNGV come from the germline V gene. This CDR3 region has 16 residues. The V segment lost 2 bases and the J segment 4 bases; nucleotides outside the gene matches: 9. In DNA, the CDR3 is TGTGCCAGCAGCTTAAAGGGGGCAGGTCTCCCAGATACGCAGTATTTT. Its protein product is CASSLKGAGLPDTQYF. The full variable domain, rest sourced from reference TRBV11-2 and TRBJ2-3, is EAGVAQSPRYKIIEKRQSVAFWCNPISGHATLYWYQQILGQGPKLLIQFQNNGVVDDSQLPKDRFSAERLKGVDSTLKIQPAKLEDSAVYLCASSLKGAGLPDTQYFGPGTRLTVL.

This clone has only one observation. The chain employs TRBV16 and TRBJ1-5; a possible D gene is TRBD1 (5 bases). Germline-derived CDR1 and CDR2 are KGHSY and FQNENV. The CDR3 length is 15 residues. V lost 7 bases and J 1 base, leaving 14 bases between the germline ends. CDR3 in amino acids: CASTWGGVSNQPQHF. The CDR3 DNA sequence: TGTGCCAGCACTTGGGGGGGTGTGAGCAATCAGCCCCAGCATTTT.

This chain connects TRBV4-3 to TRBJ1-2, with 10 nucleotides matching TRBD1. The CDR3 covers 16 residues. V was pared by 0 bases and J by 7 bases, with 8 bases of the junction left unmatched. Germline lookup yields CDR1 LGHNA and CDR2 YSLEER. The chain's CDR3 is CASSQDGQGVMGGYTF. CDR3 DNA sequence: TGCGCCAGCAGCCAAGATGGACAGGGGGTTATGGGTGGCTACACCTTC.

As DNA, the CDR3 is TGCGCCAGCAGCTTGAGGTCGGAGGATACGCAGTATTTT. Translated, it gives CASSLRSEDTQYF. The V gene is TRBV5-1, the J gene TRBJ2-3; unclear D gene. Germline lookup yields CDR1 SGHRS and CDR2 YFSETQ. The CDR3 extends over 13 amino acids. Trimming left V 1 base short and J 6 bases short, with 9 bases between.

The chain recombines TRBV10-1 with TRBJ2-3; 11 nucleotides match TRBD1. There are 16 residues in the CDR3. Germline CDR1 and CDR2: WNHNN and SYGVQD (reference sequence). V gave up 2 bases and J gave up 3 bases; unmatched junction bases: 4. CDR3 bases: TGCGCCAGCAGTGAGGGGACAGGGGGAGGTACAGATACGCAGTATTTT. This gives the protein CASSEGTGGGTDTQYF.

V and J are TRBV5-4 and TRBJ1-4, with D unclear. Germline assignment: CDR1 SGHNT and CDR2 YYREEE (reference sequence). This CDR3 region has 15 residues. V lost 0 bases and J 5 bases, leaving 11 bases between the germline ends. The chain's CDR3 is CASSLDPGENEKLFF. CDR3 nucleotides: TGTGCCAGCAGCTTGGACCCCGGGGAGAATGAAAAACTGTTTTTT.

The gene calls are TRBV5-1 and TRBJ1-4; D is uncertain. The CDR3 has 14 residues. V shed 0 bases and J shed 12 bases, with 15 bases lying between them. Germline loops: CDR1 SGHRS, CDR2 YFSETQ. CDR3 sequence reads: CASSLAPSRSELFF. In nucleotides, the CDR3 is TGCGCCAGCAGCTTGGCCCCCAGCAGGTCCGAACTGTTTTTT.

The chain combines TRBV7-2 with TRBJ1-3; 11 bases line up with TRBD1. With V trimmed by 1 base and J by 4 bases, 12 bases remained unmatched. This CDR3 is 19 amino acids long. Germline values: CDR1 SGHTA, CDR2 FQGNSA. CDR3 protein: CASSLDERLDRGQGNTIYF. The CDR3 DNA sequence: TGTGCCAGCAGCTTAGACGAGAGACTGGACAGGGGGCAAGGAAACACCATATATTTT.

V gene TRBV9 combines with J gene TRBJ2-5; 12 nucleotides align to TRBD2. The CDR3 sequence is 16 residues long. With V trimmed by 0 bases and J by 2 bases, 2 bases remained unmatched. Germline loops: CDR1 SGDLS, CDR2 YYNGEE. The CDR3 DNA follows: TGTGCCAGCAGCGTAGGGACTAGCGGGATACAAGAGACCCAGTACTTC. This sequence encodes CASSVGTSGIQETQYF. Drawing the rest from reference TRBV9 and TRBJ2-5, the complete variable domain is DSGVTQTPKHLITATGQRVTLRCSPRSGDLSVYWYQQSLDQGLQFLIQYYNGEERAKGNILERFSAQQFPDLHSELNLSSLELGDSALYFCASSVGTSGIQETQYFGPGTRLLVL.

The chain couples TRBV7-2 to TRBJ2-7; weak D call: TRBD1 (6 bases). V was shortened by 1 base and J by 3 bases, with 16 bases between the two germline ends. There are 16 residues in the CDR3. Germline assignment: CDR1 SGHTA and CDR2 FQGNSA. This chain's CDR3 is CASSLGGIGGFYEQYF. CDR3 DNA sequence: TGTGCCAGCAGCTTAGGGGGTATAGGGGGTTTCTACGAGCAGTACTTC.